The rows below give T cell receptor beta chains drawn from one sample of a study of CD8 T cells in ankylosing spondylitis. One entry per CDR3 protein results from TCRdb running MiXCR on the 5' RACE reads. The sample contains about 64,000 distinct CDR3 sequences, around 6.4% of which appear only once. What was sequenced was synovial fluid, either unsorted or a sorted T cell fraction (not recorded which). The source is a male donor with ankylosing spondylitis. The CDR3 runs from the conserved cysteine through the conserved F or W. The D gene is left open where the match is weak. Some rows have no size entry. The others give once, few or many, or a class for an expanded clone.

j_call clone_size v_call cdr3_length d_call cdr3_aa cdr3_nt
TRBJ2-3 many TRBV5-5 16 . CASSPLQGKRTDTQYF TGTGCCAGCAGCCCTCTTCAGGGGAAGAGAACAGATACGCAGTATTTT
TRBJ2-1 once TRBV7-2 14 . CASSLTRGVPEQFF TGTGCCAGCAGCTTAACTCGAGGGGTTCCTGAGCAGTTCTTC
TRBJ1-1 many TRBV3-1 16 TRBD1 CASSQGTGARGTEAFF TGTGCCAGCAGCCAAGGAACAGGGGCTAGGGGCACTGAAGCTTTCTTT
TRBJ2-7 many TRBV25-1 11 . CASRTVYEQYF TGTGCCAGCAGGACAGTCTACGAGCAGTACTTC
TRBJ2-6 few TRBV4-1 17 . CASSQDLPWSGANVLTF TGCGCCAGCAGCCAAGATCTCCCTTGGTCTGGGGCCAACGTCCTGACTTTC
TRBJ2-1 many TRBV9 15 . CASSQGGSSYNEQFF TGTGCCAGCAGCCAAGGCGGTAGCTCCTACAATGAGCAGTTCTTC
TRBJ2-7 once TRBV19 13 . CASSPPGDNEQYF TGTGCCAGTAGTCCCCCGGGGGACAACGAGCAGTACTTC
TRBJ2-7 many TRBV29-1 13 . CSVRRTPSYEQYF TGCAGCGTCAGGAGGACCCCTTCCTACGAGCAGTACTTC
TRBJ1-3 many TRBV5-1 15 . CASSLAGNAGNTIYF TGCGCCAGCAGCTTGGCAGGGAACGCGGGAAACACCATATATTTT
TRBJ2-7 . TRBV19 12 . CASSSGGYEQYF TGTGCCAGTAGTAGCGGCGGCTACGAGCAGTACTTC
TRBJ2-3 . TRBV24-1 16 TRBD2 CATSGPSGESADTQYF TGTGCCACCAGTGGTCCTAGCGGGGAATCCGCAGATACGCAGTATTTT
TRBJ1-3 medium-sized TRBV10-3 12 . CAISEVENTIYF TGTGCCATCAGTGAGGTGGAAAACACCATATATTTT
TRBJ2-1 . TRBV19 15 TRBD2 CASSGRTSGSHEQFF TGTGCCAGTAGTGGGAGGACTAGCGGGAGCCATGAGCAGTTCTTC
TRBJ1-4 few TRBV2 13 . CASQIGQNEKLFF TGTGCCAGCCAGATAGGACAGAATGAAAAACTGTTTTTT
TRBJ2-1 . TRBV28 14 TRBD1 CASSPDRDLNEQFF TGTGCCAGCAGCCCGGACAGGGATTTGAATGAGCAGTTCTTC
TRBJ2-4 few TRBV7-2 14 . CASSPIRGENIQYF TGTGCCAGCAGCCCGATCCGGGGAGAAAACATTCAGTACTTC
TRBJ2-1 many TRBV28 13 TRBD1 CASSVGTGDEQFF TGTGCCAGCAGTGTGGGAACAGGGGATGAGCAGTTCTTC
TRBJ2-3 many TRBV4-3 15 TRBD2 CASSPLAGDTDTQYF TGCGCCAGCAGCCCTCTAGCGGGAGACACAGATACGCAGTATTTT
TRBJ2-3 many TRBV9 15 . CASSVVGSATDTQYF TGTGCCAGCAGCGTAGTTGGTAGCGCCACAGATACGCAGTATTTT
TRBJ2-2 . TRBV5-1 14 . CASSPTTYAGELFF TGCGCCAGCAGCCCAACCACCTATGCGGGGGAGCTGTTTTTT
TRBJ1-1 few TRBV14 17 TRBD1 CASSQDRGTIMNTEAFF TGTGCCAGCAGCCAGGACAGGGGAACCATCATGAACACTGAAGCTTTCTTT
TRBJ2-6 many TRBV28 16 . CASSLPGASGANVLTF TGTGCCAGCAGTCTTCCGGGAGCTTCTGGGGCCAACGTCCTGACTTTC
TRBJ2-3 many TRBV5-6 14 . CASTTPPSADTQYF TGTGCCAGCACCACACCCCCGTCGGCAGATACGCAGTATTTT
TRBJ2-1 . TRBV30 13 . CACPRGSYNEQFF TGTGCTTGCCCGAGGGGATCCTACAATGAGCAGTTCTTC
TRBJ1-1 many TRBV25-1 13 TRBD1 CASRDRGRTEAFF TGTGCCAGCAGGGACAGGGGGCGCACTGAAGCTTTCTTT
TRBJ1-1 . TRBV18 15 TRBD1 CASSLTGVMNTEAFF TGTGCCAGCTCACTGACAGGGGTGATGAACACTGAAGCTTTCTTT
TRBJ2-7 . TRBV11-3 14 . CASSLVRSSYEQYF TGTGCCAGCAGCTTGGTCAGGTCGAGCTACGAGCAGTACTTC
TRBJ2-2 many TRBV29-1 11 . CSGRNTGELFF TGCAGCGGAAGGAACACCGGGGAGCTGTTTTTT
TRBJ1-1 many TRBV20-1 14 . CSARDHQGSTEAFF TGCAGTGCTAGAGATCACCAGGGGAGCACTGAAGCTTTCTTT
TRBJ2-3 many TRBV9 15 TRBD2 CASSGLAGVMNTQYF TGTGCCAGCAGCGGACTAGCGGGAGTGATGAATACGCAGTATTTT
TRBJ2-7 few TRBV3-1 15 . CASSQFRSLYYEQYF TGTGCCAGCAGCCAATTCCGCTCCTTATATTACGAGCAGTACTTC
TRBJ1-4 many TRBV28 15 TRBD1 CASSGDRAGSEKLFF TGTGCCAGCAGTGGAGACAGGGCCGGAAGCGAAAAACTGTTTTTT
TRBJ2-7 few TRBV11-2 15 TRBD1 CASSTHRGQGYEQYF TGTGCCAGCAGCACTCACCGGGGACAGGGGTACGAGCAGTACTTC
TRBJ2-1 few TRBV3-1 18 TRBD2 CASSRMGGGSGRGYEQFF TGTGCCAGCAGCCGGATGGGGGGGGGTAGCGGGAGAGGGTATGAGCAGTTCTTC
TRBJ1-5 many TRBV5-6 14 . CASSSGGARQPQHF TGTGCCAGCAGCTCCGGGGGGGCACGGCAGCCCCAGCATTTT
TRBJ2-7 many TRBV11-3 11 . CASGIEYEQYF TGTGCCAGCGGGATCGAGTACGAGCAGTACTTC
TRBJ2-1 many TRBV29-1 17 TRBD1 CSVLLTPDRGTYNEQFF TGCAGCGTTTTACTAACCCCTGACAGGGGCACCTACAATGAGCAGTTCTTC
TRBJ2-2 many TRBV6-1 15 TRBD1 CASSRDRVNTGELFF TGTGCCAGCAGTCGGGACAGGGTAAACACCGGGGAGCTGTTTTTT
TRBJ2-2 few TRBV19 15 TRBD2 CASKREDLYTGELFF TGTGCCAGTAAGCGGGAGGACCTATACACCGGGGAGCTGTTTTTT
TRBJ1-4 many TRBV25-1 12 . CASSPQGVKLFF TGTGCCAGCAGCCCACAGGGCGTAAAACTGTTTTTT
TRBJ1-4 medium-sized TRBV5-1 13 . CASGAGDNEKLFF TGCGCCAGCGGGGCTGGAGATAATGAAAAACTGTTTTTT
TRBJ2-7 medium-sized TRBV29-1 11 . CSVERGYEQYF TGCAGCGTTGAACGCGGATACGAGCAGTACTTC
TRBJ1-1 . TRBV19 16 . CASSGAGGGVYTEAFF TGTGCCAGTAGTGGGGCGGGGGGCGGCGTGTACACTGAAGCTTTCTTT
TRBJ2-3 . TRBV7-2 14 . CASSFLSTQDTQYF TGTGCCAGCAGCTTCCTAAGTACCCAGGATACGCAGTATTTT
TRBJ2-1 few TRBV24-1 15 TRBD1 CATSFPGQGYNEQFF TGTGCCACCTCTTTCCCGGGACAGGGCTACAATGAGCAGTTCTTC
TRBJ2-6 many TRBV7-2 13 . CAFTTSGANVLTF TGTGCCTTCACGACATCCGGGGCCAACGTCCTGACTTTC